Detailed here is one T cell receptor beta chain. Symptom resolution, clearance, or two negative PCRs marked donors in Cohort 3 as recovered. The CDR3 has 17 amino acids. The ends lost 3 bases at V and 8 bases at J; junction bases unmatched: 10. Per the germline V gene, CDR1 is LNHDA and CDR2 is SQIVND (reference sequence). Using immunoSEQ multiplex PCR, the repertoire was profiled, and TCRdb retains in-frame clones only, with some absent. This table holds some 250,000 clones, 70% to 90% found once. These data originate in a study of blood T cell repertoires in COVID-19. On the study more broadly: Whether acute or convalescent, the COVID-19 samples came from the United States, Italy and Spain.

The V call is TRBV19, the J call TRBJ2-1, with 13 bases lining up with TRBD2. The TCR was taken from a woman between 45 and 60 years old who had recovered from COVID-19. Sequencing used PBMCs or T cells enriched from blood (not recorded which). CDR3 DNA: TGTGCCAGTAGTATCCTACTAGCGGGAGGGCCGGGGGATGAGCAGTTCTTC. Protein product: CASSILLAGGPGDEQFF. Filled out from reference TRBV19 and TRBJ2-1, the complete variable domain reads DGGITQSPKYLFRKEGQNVTLSCEQNLNHDAMYWYRQDPGQGLRLIYYSQIVNDFQKGDIAEGYSVSREKKESFPLTVTSAQKNPTAFYLCASSILLAGGPGDEQFFGPGTRLTVL.